This T cell receptor (beta chain) was documented in a study of early T cells in non-severe SARS-CoV-2 infection. Study-wide background: The authors sequenced bulk RNA from unsorted whole blood, leaving chains unpaired. Findings and limits, study-wide: Private and CD4 specificities were missed by VDJdb matching, which favored anti-spike CD8 responses.

Trimming cost V 0 bases and J 12 bases, with 11 bases left between them. The CDR3 consists of 12 residues. Germline CDR1 reads LGHDT; CDR2 reads YNNKEL (reference sequence). Concerning this clonotype itself: The antigen remains undetermined.

Individual cDNA molecules received unique molecular identifiers. TCRdb reprocessed the 5' RACE reads with MiXCR, giving one entry per CDR3 protein. The sample records about 88,000 distinct CDR3 sequences, 14% to 15% being singletons. Sequenced sample: whole blood. This rearrangement joins TRBV3-1 to TRBJ1-1; D is unclear. The receptor was isolated from an adult who was a healthcare worker with PCR-confirmed SARS-CoV-2 infection or an uninfected control (not recorded which). CDR3 loop: CASSQEARGPFF. In DNA form, the CDR3 reads TGTGCCAGCAGCCAAGAAGCCAGAGGGCCTTTCTTT.